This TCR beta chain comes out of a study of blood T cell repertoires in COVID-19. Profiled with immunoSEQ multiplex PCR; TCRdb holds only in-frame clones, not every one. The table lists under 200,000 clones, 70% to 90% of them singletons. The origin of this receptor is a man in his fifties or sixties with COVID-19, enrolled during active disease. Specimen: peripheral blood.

The CDR3 nucleotides are TGTGCCACCAGTGTATCAGATACGCAGTATTTT. As protein: CATSVSDTQYF. The J gene is TRBJ2-3, the V gene TRBV24-1; D remains unclear. Germline assignment: CDR1 KGHDR and CDR2 SFDVKD. V was pared by 5 bases and J by 4 bases, with 3 bases between. The CDR3 contains 11 residues.